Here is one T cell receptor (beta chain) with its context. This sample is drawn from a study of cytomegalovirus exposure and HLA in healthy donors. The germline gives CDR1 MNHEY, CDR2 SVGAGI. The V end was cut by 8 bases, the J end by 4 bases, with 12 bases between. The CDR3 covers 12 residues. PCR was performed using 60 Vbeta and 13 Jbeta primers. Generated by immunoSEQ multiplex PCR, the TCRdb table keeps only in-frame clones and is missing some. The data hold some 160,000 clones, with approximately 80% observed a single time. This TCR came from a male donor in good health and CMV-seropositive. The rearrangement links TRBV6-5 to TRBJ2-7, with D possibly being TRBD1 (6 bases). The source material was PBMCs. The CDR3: CASSRGQYEQYF. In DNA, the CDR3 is TGTGCCAGCTCTAGAGGACAGTACGAGCAGTACTTC.